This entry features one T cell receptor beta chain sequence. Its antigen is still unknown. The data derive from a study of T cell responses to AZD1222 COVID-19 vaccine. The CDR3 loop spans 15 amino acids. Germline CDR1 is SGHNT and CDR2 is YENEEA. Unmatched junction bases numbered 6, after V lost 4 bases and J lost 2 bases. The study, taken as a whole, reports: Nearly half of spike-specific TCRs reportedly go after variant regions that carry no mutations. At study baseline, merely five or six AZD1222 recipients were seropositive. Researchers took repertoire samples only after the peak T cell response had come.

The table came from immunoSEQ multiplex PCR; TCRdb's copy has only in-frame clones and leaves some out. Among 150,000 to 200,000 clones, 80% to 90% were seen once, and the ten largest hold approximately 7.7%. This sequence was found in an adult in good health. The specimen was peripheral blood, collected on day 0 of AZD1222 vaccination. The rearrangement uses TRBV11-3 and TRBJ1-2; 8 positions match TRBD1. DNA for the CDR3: TGTGCCAGCAGCTCTCCAGGGGGCGCAAACTATGGCTACACCTTC. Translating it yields CASSSPGGANYGYTF.